This T cell receptor beta chain was observed in a study of blood T cell repertoires in COVID-19. Study at large: T cells, B-cell-depleted T cells, or PBMCs supplied cDNA or gDNA.

CDR1 is GTSNPN, CDR2 SVGIG, per germline (reference sequence). V shed 1 base and J 5 bases; nucleotides not matched to a gene: 3. The CDR3 sequence is 14 residues long. Only in-frame clones appear in the TCRdb table, and some are missing; sequencing was by immunoSEQ multiplex PCR. This sample has 380,000 or so clones, with around 90% found just once. The source is a woman in her thirties or forties with acute COVID-19. The sequenced sample consisted of PBMCs or T cells enriched from blood (not recorded which). The rearrangement uses TRBV30 and TRBJ1-5, with 9 nucleotides matching TRBD1. CDR3 in amino acids: CAWSGQGGHQPQHF. The CDR3 DNA sequence: TGTGCCTGGAGTGGACAGGGGGGACATCAGCCCCAGCATTTT.